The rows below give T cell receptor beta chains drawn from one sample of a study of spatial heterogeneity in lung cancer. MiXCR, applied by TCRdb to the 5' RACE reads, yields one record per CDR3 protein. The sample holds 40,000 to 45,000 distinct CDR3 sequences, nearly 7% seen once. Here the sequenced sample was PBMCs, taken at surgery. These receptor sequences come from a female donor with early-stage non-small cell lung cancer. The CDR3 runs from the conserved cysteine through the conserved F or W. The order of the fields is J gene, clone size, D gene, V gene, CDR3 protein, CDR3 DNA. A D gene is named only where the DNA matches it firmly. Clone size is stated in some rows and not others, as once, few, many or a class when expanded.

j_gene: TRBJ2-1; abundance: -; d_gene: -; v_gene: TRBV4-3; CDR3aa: CASSRTSAASSYNEQFF; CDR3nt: TGCGCCAGCAGCCGGACTTCGGCAGCGAGCTCCTACAATGAGCAGTTCTTC
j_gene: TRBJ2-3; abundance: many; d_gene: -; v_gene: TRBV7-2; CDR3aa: CASSPGGRGNTDTQYF; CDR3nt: TGTGCCAGCAGCCCCGGGGGACGGGGTAACACAGATACGCAGTATTTT
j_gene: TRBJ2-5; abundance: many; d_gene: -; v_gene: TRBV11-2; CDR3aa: CASSLGADQTQYF; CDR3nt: TGTGCCAGCAGCTTAGGGGCGGACCAGACCCAGTACTTC
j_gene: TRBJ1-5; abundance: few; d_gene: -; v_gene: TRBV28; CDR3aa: CASIAGANQPQHF; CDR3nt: TGTGCCAGCATCGCCGGTGCCAATCAGCCCCAGCATTTT
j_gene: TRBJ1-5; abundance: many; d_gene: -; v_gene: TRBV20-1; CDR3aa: CSASGEHNQPQHF; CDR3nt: TGCAGTGCTAGCGGCGAGCACAATCAGCCCCAGCATTTT
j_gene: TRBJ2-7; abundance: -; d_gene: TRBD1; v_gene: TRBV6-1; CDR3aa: CASRPLRATGLKDEQYF; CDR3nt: TGTGCCAGCAGACCCTTACGGGCGACAGGGCTCAAAGACGAGCAGTACTTC
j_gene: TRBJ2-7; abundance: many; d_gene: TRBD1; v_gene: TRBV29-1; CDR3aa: CSVGGTGSREQYF; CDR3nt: TGCAGCGTTGGCGGGACAGGGTCGAGGGAGCAGTACTTC
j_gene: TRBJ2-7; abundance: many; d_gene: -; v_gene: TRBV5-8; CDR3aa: CASSRGVASSYEQYF; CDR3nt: TGTGCCAGCAGCAGGGGCGTGGCTAGTTCCTACGAGCAGTACTTC
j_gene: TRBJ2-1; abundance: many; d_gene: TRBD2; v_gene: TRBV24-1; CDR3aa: CATSRGGSEQFF; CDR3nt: TGTGCCACCAGTCGGGGGGGGAGTGAGCAGTTCTTC
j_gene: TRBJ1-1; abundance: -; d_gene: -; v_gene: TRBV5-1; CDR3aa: CASSPGLRGEAFF; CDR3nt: TGCGCCAGCAGCCCGGGACTGCGAGGAGAAGCTTTCTTT
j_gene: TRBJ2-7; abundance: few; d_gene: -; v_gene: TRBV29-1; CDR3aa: CSVDKGYEQYF; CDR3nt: TGCAGCGTTGATAAAGGATACGAGCAGTACTTC
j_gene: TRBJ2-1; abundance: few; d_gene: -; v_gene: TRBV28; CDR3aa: CASSFLHEQFF; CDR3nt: TGTGCCAGCAGTTTTTTGCATGAGCAGTTCTTC
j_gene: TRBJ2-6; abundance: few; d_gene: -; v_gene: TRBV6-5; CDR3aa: CASRQTGVSGANVLTF; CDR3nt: TGTGCCAGCAGGCAAACCGGCGTCTCTGGGGCCAACGTCCTGACTTTC
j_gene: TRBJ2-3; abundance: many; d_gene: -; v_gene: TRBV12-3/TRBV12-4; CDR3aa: CASSLKGTQYF; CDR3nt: TGTGCCAGCAGTTTAAAAGGAACGCAGTATTTT
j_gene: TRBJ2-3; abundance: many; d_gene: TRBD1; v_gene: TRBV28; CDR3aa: CASSRTGGFVDTQYF; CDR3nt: TGTGCCAGCAGCCGGACAGGGGGCTTTGTAGATACGCAGTATTTT
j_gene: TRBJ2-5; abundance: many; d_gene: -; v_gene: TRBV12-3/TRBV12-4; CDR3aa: CASGRMETQYF; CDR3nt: TGTGCCAGCGGAAGAATGGAGACCCAGTACTTC
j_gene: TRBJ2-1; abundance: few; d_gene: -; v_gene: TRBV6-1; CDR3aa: CASSEVRQAITHFNNEQFF; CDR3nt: TGTGCCAGCAGTGAGGTACGACAGGCGATCACCCACTTTAACAATGAGCAGTTCTTC
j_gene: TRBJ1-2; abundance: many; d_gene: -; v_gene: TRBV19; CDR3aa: CASTPGPPRFNYGYTF; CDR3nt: TGTGCCAGTACCCCAGGACCGCCGAGATTTAACTATGGCTACACCTTC